The 27 T cell receptor beta chains in this list originate from one sample, sequenced in a study of CD8+CD57+ T cells in acquired aplastic anemia. The template used for profiling TCR beta VDJ and CDR3 was genomic DNA. TCRdb itself ran the reads through MiXCR, one entry per CDR3 protein. The table has around 190,000 distinct CDR3 sequences, approximately 60% seen once. Sequenced input: sorted CD4+, CD8+, or CD8+CD57+ T cells (not recorded which) from PBMCs. These receptors were collected from a human donor in good health.

This chain joins TRBV10-1 and TRBJ2-2; 7 bases map to TRBD1. Germline trimming cut 3 bases from V and 0 bases from J; bases unmatched to any gene: 19. Per the germline V gene, CDR1 is WNHNN and CDR2 is SYGVQD (reference sequence). The CDR3 sequence is 21 residues long. The CDR3 DNA is TGCGCCAGCAGTGATATCAGGGTGGAGCGCAGGGGGTTTACGAACACCGGGGAGCTGTTTTTT. As protein: CASSDIRVERRGFTNTGELFF.

This rearrangement joins TRBV7-3 to TRBJ2-3; D might be TRBD1 (6 bases). The V gene lost 6 bases and the J gene lost 0 bases, with 13 bases spanning the gap. The length of the CDR3 is 15 residues. Germline CDR1 and CDR2: SGHTA and FQGTGA. The CDR3 protein is CASRRTAASTDTQYF. The CDR3 nucleotides read TGTGCCAGCAGGAGGACAGCCGCGAGCACAGATACGCAGTATTTT.

A word on this clonotype: It is likely a read error, because the conserved phenylalanine at the end of the CDR3 is missing. No DNA is shown, since the ends of the CDR3 on it are uncertain; the CDR3 is the one TCRdb lists. V gene TRBV6-1 combines with J gene TRBJ2-7; TRBD1, the table's D call, lacks a check against the DNA. Both ends counted, the CDR3 spans 8 residues. Looked up from germline, CDR1 is MNHNS and CDR2 is SASEGT. CDR3 amino acids: CASSDQPG.

The gene calls are TRBV6-1 and TRBJ2-7; unclear D gene. The CDR3 is made up of 13 amino acids. V lost 7 bases, J lost 4 bases, and 14 bases lay in between. Looked up from germline, CDR1 is MNHNS and CDR2 is SASEGT. Here the CDR3 DNA reads TGTGCCAGCACCGATGGCAGCCCTTACGAGCAGTACTTC. This translates into CASTDGSPYEQYF.

This chain links TRBV9 with TRBJ2-7; D not resolved. Germline loops: CDR1 SGDLS, CDR2 YYNGEE. Trimming pared 1 base from V and 6 bases from J, leaving 14 bases between. The CDR3 totals 14 residues. The CDR3 loop reads CASSVLGSPSEQYF. The CDR3 nucleotides read TGTGCCAGCAGCGTATTGGGATCTCCCTCCGAGCAGTACTTC. The entire variable domain, with the rest obtained from reference TRBV9 and TRBJ2-7, is as follows: DSGVTQTPKHLITATGQRVTLRCSPRSGDLSVYWYQQSLDQGLQFLIQYYNGEERAKGNILERFSAQQFPDLHSELNLSSLELGDSALYFCASSVLGSPSEQYFGPGTRLTVT.

This clonotype was counted between two and nine times. V usage is TRBV15 and J usage is TRBJ2-5; the D is unclear. V lost 3 bases, J lost 5 bases, and 10 bases lay in between. Germline-derived CDR1 and CDR2 are LNHNV and YYDKDF (reference sequence). This CDR3 region has 13 residues. In DNA, the CDR3 is TGTGCCACCAGCAGTATGGGGTCTGAGACCCAGTACTTC. Translation gives CATSSMGSETQYF.

This clonotype has just one count. The V call is TRBV12-3 or TRBV12-4, the J call TRBJ2-1; D possibly corresponds to TRBD1 (5 bases). CDR3 length: 12 amino acids. The germline V and J ends were trimmed by 7 bases and 3 bases, with 7 bases remaining between them. The CDR3 loop is CASKDSYNEQFF. The CDR3 DNA reads as TGTGCCAGCAAAGACAGCTACAATGAGCAGTTCTTC.

This clonotype was observed a few times. The chain carries TRBV7-9 and TRBJ1-2, with 9 bases matching TRBD1. The CDR3 has 14 amino acids. The germline CDR1 and CDR2 sequences are SEHNR and FQNEAQ (reference sequence). Trimming took 5 bases from V and 3 from J; bases not matched to a gene: 4. CDR3 DNA: TGTGCCAGCAGCCCACGGGACAGGGACTATGGCTACACCTTC. Residues: CASSPRDRDYGYTF.

The chain recombines TRBV7-9 with TRBJ2-3; D might be TRBD2 (6 bases). Trimming stripped 1 base from V and 5 bases from J, with 16 bases between. Germline lookup yields CDR1 SEHNR and CDR2 FQNEAQ (reference sequence). The CDR3 totals 16 residues. CDR3 in DNA: TGTGCCAGCAGCTTAGAGGAGGGACCCGAGAGAGATACGCAGTATTTT. Translation: CASSLEEGPERDTQYF.

This clonotype was found many times. The CDR3: CASSLRNANTGELFF. In nucleotides, the CDR3 is TGTGCCAGCAGCTTGAGGAACGCGAACACCGGGGAGCTGTTTTTT. This rearrangement joins TRBV5-6 to TRBJ2-2; no clear D. Trimming shortened V by 1 base and J by 0 bases, and 7 bases separated the two germline ends. The germline V gene has CDR1 SGHDT and CDR2 YYEEEE. This CDR3 contains 15 residues.

Concerning this clonotype itself: As the CDR3 is not closed by the conserved phenylalanine or tryptophan, this likely results from a read error. The DNA is left out, because the CDR3 cannot be placed on it with certainty; the CDR3 is given as TCRdb lists it. The chain combines TRBV7-9 with TRBJ1-1. Counting both end residues, the CDR3 totals 8 amino acids. Germline CDR1 is SEHNR and CDR2 is FQNEAQ (reference sequence). The CDR3 loop is CASSYAPT.

This clonotype has a count of ten or more. The chain uses TRBV9 and TRBJ1-4, with a weak D call TRBD1 (5 bases). This CDR3 has 15 amino acids. V lost 4 bases, J lost 2 bases, and 12 bases lay in between. The V gene's germline CDR1 is SGDLS and CDR2 YYNGEE. The CDR3 loop is CASSPSGVTNEKLFF. CDR3 bases: TGTGCCAGCAGCCCTTCGGGGGTCACTAATGAAAAACTGTTTTTT.

This clonotype has a single count. At one end the junction does not follow the germline gene, possibly because of a read error. The chain couples TRBV25-1 to TRBJ2-1, with 7 bases that match TRBD1. The germline gives CDR1 MGHDK, CDR2 SYGVNS. This CDR3 contains 15 residues. In nucleotides, the CDR3 is TGTGCCGGCAGTGAAGGCGCAGGGGGATACAATGAGCAGTTCTTC. Translating it yields CAGSEGAGGYNEQFF.

This chain connects TRBV7-2 to TRBJ2-5, with 7 bases fitting TRBD1. CDR3 length: 14 amino acids. The junction had 12 bases not matched to a gene; V was cut back by 5 bases and J by 9 bases. Germline assignment: CDR1 SGHTA and CDR2 FQGNSA. The CDR3 spells CASSRQGTRVAQYF. As DNA, the CDR3 is TGTGCCAGCAGCCGACAGGGTACAAGAGTGGCCCAGTACTTC.

This chain uses TRBV24-1 with TRBJ2-1, with 9 bases lining up with TRBD2. The CDR3 contains 20 residues. V gave up 5 bases and J gave up 0 bases; unmatched junction bases: 16. CDR1 and CDR2 (germline): KGHDR, SFDVKD. CDR3 region: CATSAGPAGGLLSSYNEQFF. Written as DNA, the CDR3 is TGTGCCACCAGTGCTGGCCCAGCGGGAGGCCTCCTAAGCTCCTACAATGAGCAGTTCTTC.

The chain is built from TRBV2 and TRBJ1-2; D is unresolved. The V gene lost 1 base and the J gene lost 3 bases, with 3 bases spanning the gap. The germline V gene encodes CDR1 SNHLY and CDR2 FYNNEI. The CDR3 extends over 12 amino acids. The CDR3 nucleotides read TGTGCCAGCAGTGAAGGTGACTATGGCTACACCTTC. Its translation is CASSEGDYGYTF.

The rearrangement uses TRBV2 and TRBJ2-7, with 10 bases fitting TRBD1. Trimming removed 6 bases from V and 5 bases from J; junction bases left unmatched: 7. CDR3 length equals 14 residues. From germline, CDR1 is SNHLY and CDR2 FYNNEI. CDR3 loop: CASRPGQGSHEQYF. The CDR3 bases are TGTGCCAGCAGGCCGGGACAGGGGTCCCACGAGCAGTACTTC.

CDR3 DNA sequence: TGTGCCAGCAGCCAAGAGTCGACAGGGGTCCCCTACGAGCAGTACTTC. Protein product: CASSQESTGVPYEQYF. This chain connects TRBV5-8 to TRBJ2-7; TRBD1 matches at 8 bases. CDR3 length: 16 amino acids. Unmatched junction bases numbered 11, after V lost 4 bases and J lost 2 bases. Germline CDR1 and CDR2: SGHTS and YDEGEE.

This clonotype was found many times. This chain connects TRBV15 to TRBJ2-3; D remains ambiguous. In germline, CDR1 is LNHNV, CDR2 YYDKDF (reference sequence). V dropped 1 base and J dropped 0 bases, with 11 bases sitting between them. This CDR3 contains 16 residues. The CDR3, as DNA: TGTGCCACCAGCAGAGGTCTGATGAAAAGCACAGATACGCAGTATTTT. This gives the protein CATSRGLMKSTDTQYF.

This clonotype was detected ten times or more. The chain couples TRBV27 to TRBJ2-7; 7 nucleotides align to TRBD1. The V gene's germline CDR1 is MNHEY and CDR2 SMNVEV (reference sequence). V was clipped by 4 bases and J by 0 bases; unmatched bases: 9. There are 16 residues in the CDR3. The CDR3 DNA reads TGTGCCAGCAGTTCCTGGGGGACAGCTCCCTCCTACGAGCAGTACTTC. Its protein product is CASSSWGTAPSYEQYF.

About this clonotype itself: This may stem from a read error, because a much larger clone lies one nucleotide away. This rearrangement joins TRBV6-6 to TRBJ1-5; maybe TRBD1 (6 bases). The CDR3 totals 15 residues. Trimming left V 10 bases short and J 2 bases short, with 18 bases between. Germline values: CDR1 MNHNY, CDR2 SVGAGI (reference sequence). CDR3 in amino acids: CAISRGELGNQPQHF. The CDR3 nucleotides are TGTGCCATCTCAAGGGGGGAGTTGGGCAATCAGCCCCAGCATTTT.

This clonotype was seen repeatedly, ten times or more. The V call is TRBV6-5, the J call TRBJ2-2; D uncertain. The V gene lost 2 bases and the J gene lost 4 bases, with 2 bases spanning the gap. This CDR3 region has 12 residues. Germline V gene data show CDR1 as MNHEY and CDR2 as SVGAGI. DNA for the CDR3: TGTGCCAGCAGTTACGGCACCGGGGAGCTGTTTTTT. It codes for CASSYGTGELFF.

The V and J genes are TRBV9 and TRBJ1-4; D gene ambiguous. Between the trimmed V and J ends, which lost 0 bases and 7 bases, there was a span of 4 bases. Germline values: CDR1 SGDLS, CDR2 YYNGEE. The CDR3 runs 12 residues. The CDR3 protein is CASSVEGEKLFF. The DNA of the CDR3 is TGTGCCAGCAGCGTAGAGGGTGAAAAACTGTTTTTT.

A single count supports this clonotype. The chain has TRBV7-2 and TRBJ1-2, with a possible D match to TRBD1 (5 bases). In germline, CDR1 is SGHTA, CDR2 FQGNSA. The CDR3 contains 12 residues. Trimming removed 6 bases at V and 6 bases at J, with 11 bases between. This chain's CDR3 is CASRGGGDGYTF. For the CDR3, the DNA is TGTGCCAGCAGAGGAGGAGGGGATGGCTACACCTTC.

CDR3 bases: TGTGCCAGCAGCGTAGCCCCCCACACCGGGGAGCTGTTTTTT. Its translation: CASSVAPHTGELFF. This chain connects TRBV9 to TRBJ2-2; no reliable D call. The CDR3 spans 14 residues. Germline CDR1 and CDR2: SGDLS and YYNGEE. V lost 0 bases, J lost 3 bases, and 6 bases lay in between.

V and J are TRBV24-1 and TRBJ2-3; 7 bases are shared with TRBD1. CDR1 and CDR2 (germline): KGHDR, SFDVKD. The J segment lost 0 bases and the V segment lost 4 bases, leaving 3 bases of the junction unmatched. This CDR3 comprises 15 residues. CDR3 bases: TGTGCCACCAGTGAGGGACAGACTAGCACAGATACGCAGTATTTT. Encoded protein: CATSEGQTSTDTQYF.

The chain joins TRBV5-1 to TRBJ2-2; 11 positions agree with TRBD1. The CDR3 length is 16 residues. Germline lookup yields CDR1 SGHRS and CDR2 YFSETQ. V shed 5 bases and J 5 bases; nucleotides not matched to a gene: 8. The CDR3 region is CASSAAGTGGTGELFF. CDR3 nucleotides: TGCGCCAGCAGTGCCGCGGGGACAGGGGGGACCGGGGAGCTGTTTTTT.